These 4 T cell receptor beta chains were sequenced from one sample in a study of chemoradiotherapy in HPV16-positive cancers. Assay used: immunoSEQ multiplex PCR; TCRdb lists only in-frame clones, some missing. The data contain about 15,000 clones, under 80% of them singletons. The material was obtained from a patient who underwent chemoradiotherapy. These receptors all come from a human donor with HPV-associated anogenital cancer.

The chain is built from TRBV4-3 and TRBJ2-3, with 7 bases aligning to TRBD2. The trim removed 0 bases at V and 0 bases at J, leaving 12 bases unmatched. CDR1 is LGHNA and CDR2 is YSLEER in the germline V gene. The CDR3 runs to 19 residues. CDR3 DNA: TGCGCCAGCAGCCAAGAACCGGCGGGGGATTTTTTTAGCACAGATACGCAGTATTTT. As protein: CASSQEPAGDFFSTDTQYF.

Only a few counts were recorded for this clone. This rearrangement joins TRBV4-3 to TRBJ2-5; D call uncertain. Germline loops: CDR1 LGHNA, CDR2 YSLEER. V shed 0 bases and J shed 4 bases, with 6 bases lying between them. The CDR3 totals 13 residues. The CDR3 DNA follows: TGCGCCAGCAGCCAAGATCGGCGAGAGACCCAGTACTTC. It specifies CASSQDRRETQYF.

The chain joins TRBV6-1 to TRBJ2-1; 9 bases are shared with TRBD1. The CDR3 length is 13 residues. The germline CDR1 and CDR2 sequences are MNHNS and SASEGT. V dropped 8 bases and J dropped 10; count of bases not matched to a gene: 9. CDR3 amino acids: CASLGQGPREQFF. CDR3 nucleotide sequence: TGTGCCAGCCTAGGACAGGGGCCCAGGGAGCAGTTCTTC.

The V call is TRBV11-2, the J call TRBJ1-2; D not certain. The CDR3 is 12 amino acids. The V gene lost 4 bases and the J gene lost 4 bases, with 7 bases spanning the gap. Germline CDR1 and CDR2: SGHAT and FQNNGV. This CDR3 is CASSSDSYGYTF. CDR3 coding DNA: TGTGCCAGCAGCTCGGACTCCTATGGCTACACCTTC. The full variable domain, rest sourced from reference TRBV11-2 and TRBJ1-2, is EAGVAQSPRYKIIEKRQSVAFWCNPISGHATLYWYQQILGQGPKLLIQFQNNGVVDDSQLPKDRFSAERLKGVDSTLKIQPAKLEDSAVYLCASSSDSYGYTFGSGTRLTVV.